This T cell receptor beta chain appears in the sequencing data of a study of T-cell reconstitution after alpha-beta-depleted transplantation in children. After removal of 6 bases from V and 0 bases from J, the junction contained 2 bases not matched to a gene. Germline V gives CDR1 ENHRY, CDR2 SYGVKD. The CDR3 loop spans 15 amino acids. The library targeted TCRbeta and was prepared with unique molecular identifiers. TCRdb ran MiXCR on the PCR reads and lists one entry per CDR3 protein. The repertoire holds hundreds of thousands of distinct CDR3 sequences, 10% to 15% seen once, with 2.2% in the top ten.

The TCR comes from a male patient younger than 18 who had a stem cell transplant for acute myeloid leukemia, so the T cells may come from the graft donor. The chain carries TRBV10-3 and TRBJ2-1; 10 nucleotides agree with TRBD2. The sample consisted of PBMCs, mostly from graft donor cells, taken 360 days after TCRalphabeta/CD19-depleted stem cell transplant. CDR3 region: CAIRPSGGSYNEQFF. The CDR3, as DNA: TGTGCCATCAGGCCTAGCGGGGGCTCCTACAATGAGCAGTTCTTC.